The 17 T cell receptor beta chains presented below share a single source sample, sequenced in a study of molecular identifiers for immune sequencing clone quantification. TCRdb reprocessed the PCR reads via MiXCR and lists one record per CDR3 protein. Of about 640,000 distinct CDR3 sequences in the sample, 20% were seen once. Material: naive CD8+ T cells from blood, with Jurkat cell RNA spiked in. Subset of the sample: FACS-sorted CD8+CD4-CCR7+CD45RA+ naive T cells. The receptors come from a human donor in good health. Some libraries in this study had Jurkat cell RNA spiked in.

This clonotype was detected only a few times. V is TRBV20-1 and J is TRBJ1-1; 8 positions agree with TRBD1. Germline values: CDR1 DFQATT, CDR2 SNEGSKA (reference sequence). After removal of 4 bases from V and 5 bases from J, the junction contained 9 bases not matched to a gene. The CDR3 length is 14 residues. The CDR3 region is CSAKRTGWGTEAFF. Here the CDR3 DNA reads TGCAGTGCTAAAAGGACAGGGTGGGGAACTGAAGCTTTCTTT.

This clonotype was detected ten times or more. J is TRBJ2-3 and V is TRBV12-3 or TRBV12-4; 10 nucleotides agree with TRBD2. This CDR3 region has 15 residues. J lost 2 bases, V lost 4 bases, and 3 bases had no gene match. The CDR3 is CASSSSGGVTDTQYF. The CDR3 DNA is TGTGCCAGCAGTTCTAGCGGGGGTGTCACAGATACGCAGTATTTT.

This chain connects TRBV19 to TRBJ1-6; D gene ambiguous. The V gene's germline CDR1 is LNHDA and CDR2 SQIVND (reference sequence). The CDR3 contains 15 residues. Trimming left V 1 base short and J 10 bases short, with 14 bases between. CDR3 DNA: TGTGCCAGTAGTATAGGGCCAGGCGGGGAATCACCCCTCCACTTT. Protein sequence: CASSIGPGGESPLHF.

Points on this clonotype: A much bigger clone sits one base away, suggesting this may be a read error. This chain connects TRBV25-1 to TRBJ1-3, with TRBD1 matching over 9 bases. Germline assignment: CDR1 MGHDK and CDR2 SYGVNS. The CDR3 has 13 residues. CDR3 DNA: TGTGCCAGCAAACCGGGACAGGGAAACACCATGTATTTT. It encodes CASKPGQGNTMYF. Supplemented by reference TRBV25-1 and TRBJ1-3, the full variable domain reads EADIYQTPRYLVIGTGKKITLECSQTMGHDKMYWYQQDPGMELHLIHYSYGVNSTEKGDLSSESTVSRIRTEHFPLTLESARPSHTSQYLCASKPGQGNTMYFGEGSWLTVV.

In its sample, this clonotype was seen many times. This chain joins TRBV12-3 or TRBV12-4 and TRBJ1-2, with D maybe TRBD1 (5 bases). This CDR3 spans 13 amino acids. Trimming took off 6 bases at V and 8 bases at J, with 16 bases between the two ends. The CDR3 spells CASRETRDGGYTF. CDR3 sequence (DNA): TGTGCCAGCAGAGAAACGAGGGACGGGGGCTACACCTTC.

Details on this clonotype: Compared with germline, one end of the junction differs, possibly owing to a read error. The chain combines TRBV7-6 with TRBJ1-1; D is uncertain. The CDR3 totals 13 residues. Germline CDR1 SGHVS, CDR2 FNYEAQ. The CDR3 sequence is CASSFSGWTGAFF. The CDR3 coding sequence is TGTGCCAGCAGCTTCTCGGGGTGGACTGGAGCTTTCTTT.

In regard to this clonotype: A much larger clonotype is one base distant, so this may be a read error. This chain joins TRBV2 and TRBJ2-7; D gene unclear. This CDR3 has 13 residues. Germline CDR1 and CDR2: SNHLY and FYNNEI. Trimming stripped 3 bases from V and 4 bases from J, with 10 bases between. DNA of the CDR3: TGTGCCAGCAGTGATCCCAACGGGTACGAGCAGTACTTC. Amino acid sequence: CASSDPNGYEQYF.

This clonotype appeared many times. The V and J genes are TRBV7-2 and TRBJ2-3; D is perhaps TRBD2 (5 bases). The V end was cut by 0 bases, the J end by 0 bases, with 13 bases between. Germline V gene sequence: CDR1 SGHTA, CDR2 FQGNSA. CDR3 size: 17 residues. DNA for the CDR3: TGTGCCAGCAGCTTAGCGCCCCGGGGTTCTAGCACAGATACGCAGTATTTT. This encodes CASSLAPRGSSTDTQYF.

This clonotype was counted many times. This sequence joins TRBV6-5 and TRBJ1-1; a weak D match, TRBD1 (5 bases). The CDR3 length is 13 residues. The V gene's germline CDR1 is MNHEY and CDR2 SVGAGI. V dropped 6 bases and J dropped 7 bases, with 15 bases sitting between them. In nucleotides, the CDR3 is TGTGCCAGCAGCTTAGGGGCAGGGAGTGAAGCTTTCTTT. Its translation: CASSLGAGSEAFF.

This clonotype came up many times. CDR3 region: CAWSVGSGGGTDTQYF. As DNA, the CDR3 is TGTGCCTGGAGTGTAGGGTCGGGAGGTGGTACAGATACGCAGTATTTT. The chain couples TRBV30 to TRBJ2-3; 7 bases align to TRBD2. J was trimmed by 3 bases and V by 0 bases; bases with no gene match: 9. The CDR3 runs 16 residues. Germline V gene lookup returns CDR1 GTSNPN and CDR2 SVGIG (reference sequence).

Points on this clonotype: No conserved phenylalanine or tryptophan ends this CDR3, so it is likely a read error. The chain couples TRBV5-3 to TRBJ2-7; D is perhaps TRBD1 or TRBD2 (5 bases each). TRBV5-3 is labeled an ORF, and its function is uncertain. The CDR3 runs to 13 residues. For the CDR3, the DNA is TGTGCCAGCAGCTGGGACCGTACCTACGAGCAGTACTCC. Protein product: CASSWDRTYEQYS.

This clonotype was detected only a few times. The CDR3 spells CASRVAASYNEQFF. Here the CDR3 DNA reads TGCGCCAGCAGGGTAGCGGCCTCTTACAATGAGCAGTTCTTC. J is TRBJ2-1 and V is TRBV4-3, with D possibly being TRBD2 (6 bases). This CDR3 has 14 residues. The germline CDR1 and CDR2 sequences are LGHNA and YSLEER. V shed 6 bases and J shed 4 bases, with 13 bases lying between them.

This clonotype has a handful of counts. The chain couples TRBV24-1 to TRBJ2-7, with 11 bases aligning to TRBD2. Germline loops: CDR1 KGHDR, CDR2 SFDVKD. V trimming: 3 bases; J trimming: 4 bases; junction bases outside the gene matches: 4. The CDR3 has 15 amino acids. The CDR3 nucleotides are TGTGCCACCAGTGATCCCACTAGCGGGGGTTACGAGCAGTACTTC. Residues: CATSDPTSGGYEQYF.

The V call is TRBV24-1, the J call TRBJ1-1; D is undetermined. V lost 4 bases and J 4 bases, leaving 18 bases between the germline ends. This CDR3 contains 16 residues. From germline, CDR1 is KGHDR and CDR2 SFDVKD. The CDR3: CATSESDRPKITEAFF. In DNA form, the CDR3 reads TGTGCCACCAGTGAATCGGACCGACCGAAGATCACTGAAGCTTTCTTT.

This clonotype appeared many times. The genes are TRBV29-1 and TRBJ2-7; perhaps TRBD2 as D (6 bases). The CDR3 length is 13 residues. The germline V gene has CDR1 SQVTM and CDR2 ANQGSEA. Deletions cut 5 bases from V and 3 bases from J, with 14 bases between. CDR3 nucleotides: TGCAGCGTTTACACGGGGGAGCGCTACGAGCAGTACTTC. This codes for CSVYTGERYEQYF.

Concerning this clonotype itself: At one end, the junction sequence differs from germline, possibly due to a read error. The chain carries TRBV11-2 and TRBJ2-5; D unresolved. Germline CDR1 is SGHAT and CDR2 is FQNNGV. The length of the CDR3 is 12 residues. CDR3 nucleotide sequence: TGTGCCGGCAGCTTAGACGGTCGGACCCAGTACTTC. Protein sequence: CAGSLDGRTQYF.

This clonotype was picked up many times. The chain links TRBV4-2 to TRBJ1-6; D remains ambiguous. V was trimmed by 0 bases and J by 0 bases, leaving 6 bases between them. The CDR3 spans 16 residues. Germline CDR1 is LGHNA and CDR2 is YNFKEQ. The CDR3 coding sequence is TGTGCCAGCAGCCAAGATCAAGGCTCCTATAATTCACCCCTCCACTTT. Its translation: CASSQDQGSYNSPLHF.